A selection of T cell receptor beta chains follows, all from one sample in a study of CD8+ T cells in alopecia areata. Profiling relied on immunoSEQ multiplex PCR, and the TCRdb table lists in-frame clones only, not all of them. The sample has approximately 210,000 clones; about three fifths are singletons. The sample in question was CD4+ T cells sorted from blood, obtained at week 4, from a patient treated with tofacitinib. These receptors all stem from a human donor with alopecia areata. CDR3s include the opening cysteine and the closing phenylalanine or tryptophan. The order of the fields is J gene, clone size, D gene, V gene, CDR3 protein, CDR3 DNA. D genes are given only for firm matches. Clone size, where shown, is once, few, many, or a class for clones that have expanded.

j_gene: TRBJ1-2; abundance: -; d_gene: TRBD1; v_gene: TRBV4-3; CDR3aa: CASSQARQGHNYGYTF; CDR3nt: TGCGCCAGCAGCCAAGCGCGACAGGGCCATAACTATGGCTACACCTTC
j_gene: TRBJ1-2; abundance: few; d_gene: TRBD1; v_gene: TRBV7-2; CDR3aa: CASSLAGRQGDPYGYTF; CDR3nt: TGTGCCAGCAGCTTAGCCGGAAGGCAGGGGGACCCCTATGGCTACACCTTC
j_gene: TRBJ2-3; abundance: once; d_gene: TRBD1; v_gene: TRBV9; CDR3aa: CASSVGTGGADTQYF; CDR3nt: TGTGCCAGCAGCGTAGGGACAGGGGGAGCGGATACGCAGTATTTT
j_gene: TRBJ2-7; abundance: -; d_gene: -; v_gene: TRBV30; CDR3aa: CAWSKQPYEQYF; CDR3nt: TGTGCCTGGAGTAAACAGCCCTACGAGCAGTACTTC
j_gene: TRBJ2-7; abundance: -; d_gene: TRBD1; v_gene: TRBV29-1; CDR3aa: CSVESRDRGYEQYF; CDR3nt: TGCAGCGTTGAATCTCGGGACAGGGGGTACGAGCAGTACTTC
j_gene: TRBJ2-5; abundance: -; d_gene: -; v_gene: TRBV21-1; CDR3aa: CASSKRTVQETQYF; CDR3nt: TGTGCCAGCAGCAAACGGACAGTCCAAGAGACCCAGTACTTC
j_gene: TRBJ1-2; abundance: few; d_gene: TRBD1; v_gene: TRBV27; CDR3aa: CASRPGQLDYGYTF; CDR3nt: TGTGCCAGCAGACCGGGACAGTTGGACTATGGCTACACCTTC
j_gene: TRBJ2-5; abundance: -; d_gene: -; v_gene: TRBV4-3; CDR3aa: CASSQSRGGSQYF; CDR3nt: TGCGCCAGCAGCCAATCCCGAGGGGGGTCCCAGTACTTC
j_gene: TRBJ1-1; abundance: -; d_gene: -; v_gene: TRBV30; CDR3aa: CAWSVRTASGAFF; CDR3nt: TGTGCCTGGAGTGTACGCACAGCCTCGGGAGCTTTCTTT
j_gene: TRBJ1-5; abundance: -; d_gene: -; v_gene: TRBV15; CDR3aa: CATGRAASELAGNQPQHF; CDR3nt: TGTGCCACCGGTCGGGCAGCCAGTGAATTAGCGGGCAATCAGCCCCAGCATTTT
j_gene: TRBJ2-1; abundance: -; d_gene: -; v_gene: TRBV29-1; CDR3aa: CSVGTRGNEQFF; CDR3nt: TGCAGCGTGGGAACTCGGGGCAATGAGCAGTTCTTC
j_gene: TRBJ2-6; abundance: -; d_gene: -; v_gene: TRBV4-3; CDR3aa: CASSLRGAGANVLTF; CDR3nt: TGCGCCAGCAGCCTACGGGGCGCCGGGGCCAACGTCCTGACTTTC
j_gene: TRBJ2-1; abundance: few; d_gene: TRBD2; v_gene: TRBV2; CDR3aa: CASKSFGGNYNEQFF; CDR3nt: TGTGCCAGCAAAAGTTTCGGGGGGAACTACAATGAGCAGTTCTTC
j_gene: TRBJ1-2; abundance: -; d_gene: -; v_gene: TRBV5-1; CDR3aa: CASSPDQANYGYTF; CDR3nt: TGCGCCAGCAGCCCAGATCAAGCTAACTATGGCTACACCTTC
j_gene: TRBJ2-3; abundance: -; d_gene: TRBD2; v_gene: TRBV7-8; CDR3aa: CASSVEWLAGGPRGTDTQYF; CDR3nt: TGTGCCAGCAGTGTCGAGTGGTTGGCGGGGGGGCCCAGGGGCACAGATACGCAGTATTTT
j_gene: TRBJ1-5; abundance: -; d_gene: -; v_gene: TRBV7-2; CDR3aa: CASSLADRGPQHF; CDR3nt: TGTGCCAGCAGCTTAGCCGACAGAGGGCCCCAGCATTTT
j_gene: TRBJ2-6; abundance: -; d_gene: -; v_gene: TRBV27; CDR3aa: CASSRTGSGANVLTF; CDR3nt: TGTGCCAGCAGCCGGACGGGCTCTGGGGCCAACGTCCTGACTTTC
j_gene: TRBJ2-1; abundance: -; d_gene: TRBD2; v_gene: TRBV4-2; CDR3aa: CASSQEITSGGSSYNEQFF; CDR3nt: TGTGCCAGCAGCCAAGAAATTACTAGCGGGGGCTCCTCCTACAATGAGCAGTTCTTC
j_gene: TRBJ2-7; abundance: -; d_gene: -; v_gene: TRBV28; CDR3aa: CASTGGSSEQYF; CDR3nt: TGTGCCAGCACGGGGGGCTCCTCCGAGCAGTACTTC
j_gene: TRBJ2-5; abundance: -; d_gene: -; v_gene: TRBV4-1; CDR3aa: CASSLRDAQETQYF; CDR3nt: TGCGCCAGCTCCCTGAGGGACGCTCAAGAGACCCAGTACTTC
j_gene: TRBJ1-2; abundance: -; d_gene: -; v_gene: TRBV30; CDR3aa: CAWSVGARGYTF; CDR3nt: TGTGCCTGGAGTGTAGGGGCGAGGGGCTACACCTTC
j_gene: TRBJ1-2; abundance: few; d_gene: TRBD1; v_gene: TRBV4-1; CDR3aa: CASSPPGQGGGYTF; CDR3nt: TGCGCCAGCAGTCCGCCTGGGCAGGGGGGTGGCTACACCTTC
j_gene: TRBJ2-1; abundance: once; d_gene: TRBD1; v_gene: TRBV5-1; CDR3aa: CASSSTGGSYNEQFF; CDR3nt: TGCGCCAGCAGCTCGACAGGGGGCTCCTACAATGAGCAGTTCTTC
j_gene: TRBJ1-6; abundance: -; d_gene: -; v_gene: TRBV7-8; CDR3aa: CASSLANSPLHF; CDR3nt: TGTGCCAGCAGCTTAGCTAATTCACCCCTCCACTTT
j_gene: TRBJ2-2; abundance: -; d_gene: -; v_gene: TRBV5-1; CDR3aa: CASRPDGLYTGELFF; CDR3nt: TGCGCCAGCAGACCGGACGGGCTCTACACCGGGGAGCTGTTTTTT
j_gene: TRBJ1-2; abundance: -; d_gene: -; v_gene: TRBV30; CDR3aa: CACDRNYGYTF; CDR3nt: TGTGCCTGCGACAGGAACTATGGCTACACCTTC
j_gene: TRBJ2-3; abundance: -; d_gene: -; v_gene: TRBV29-1; CDR3aa: CSVQGGDTQYF; CDR3nt: TGCAGCGTCCAAGGGGGAGATACGCAGTATTTT
j_gene: TRBJ2-7; abundance: once; d_gene: TRBD1; v_gene: TRBV11-2; CDR3aa: CASSLGQGGYEQYF; CDR3nt: TGTGCCAGCAGCTTAGGACAGGGGGGGTACGAGCAGTACTTC
j_gene: TRBJ2-7; abundance: -; d_gene: -; v_gene: TRBV7-9; CDR3aa: CASSPMAVSYEQYF; CDR3nt: TGTGCCAGCAGCCCCATGGCGGTATCCTACGAGCAGTACTTC
j_gene: TRBJ1-5; abundance: -; d_gene: -; v_gene: TRBV2; CDR3aa: CASRGGTVLNQPQHF; CDR3nt: TGTGCCAGCAGAGGAGGGACGGTCCTCAATCAGCCCCAGCATTTT
j_gene: TRBJ2-3; abundance: -; d_gene: -; v_gene: TRBV30; CDR3aa: CAWSGGADTQYF; CDR3nt: TGTGCCTGGAGTGGGGGAGCGGATACGCAGTATTTT
j_gene: TRBJ2-3; abundance: -; d_gene: -; v_gene: TRBV29-1; CDR3aa: CSVKSTDTQYF; CDR3nt: TGCAGCGTTAAATCAACAGATACGCAGTATTTT